Following are 31 T cell receptor beta chains from one sample sequenced in a study of vaccination and CD4 T cells after COVID-19 (dated by TCRdb to 2022 to 2024). These receptors are not linked to any known antigen. This specimen's time point label, per the study, means: late sampling 161 to 241 days after vaccination in a few convalescent patients. The treatment or condition label of this sample denotes: roughly 10-day PBMC culture with coronavirus spike peptide pools or control peptides (ViraFEST assay). To prepare the library, PCR was applied. Instrument used: Illumina iSeq 100. At the Johns Hopkins FTIC core, DNA from the cultured CD4+ T cells underwent TCR sequencing with the Oncomine TCR Beta short-read assay. TCRdb reran the public reads through fastp at Q25 and MiXCR, keeping productive beta chains. Rows are combined by CDR3 protein, so each entry shows the most common genes and DNA. Recorded for this sample are around 27,000 distinct CDR3 sequences; 28% of them occurred a single time. Clones ranked in the top ten supply roughly 7.1% of the sample.

Sample: CD4+ T cells from blood, cultured in vitro, taken about 7 months after SARS-CoV-2 vaccination. These receptors were obtained from a human donor who had recovered from COVID-19.

This rearrangement joins TRBV4-2 to TRBJ2-7; tentative D call: TRBD2 (6 bases). The CDR3 is 16 residues long. The ends were cut back, 4 bases at V and 3 bases at J, with 19 bases in the middle. Germline CDR1 is LGHNA and CDR2 is YNFKEQ. The CDR3 here is CASSPGGRENNYEQYF. The DNA for the CDR3 is TGTGCCAGCAGCCCCGGGGGACGGGAGAACAACTACGAGCAGTACTTC.

The rearrangement joins TRBV7-3 to TRBJ2-7; D gene ambiguous. CDR1 is SGHTA and CDR2 is FQGTGA in the germline V gene. The CDR3 totals 14 residues. The ends were cut back, 5 bases at V and 2 bases at J, with 13 bases in the middle. The DNA of the CDR3 is TGTGCCAGCAGCCTGCAGAACGGTCCCTACGAGCAGTACTTC. Encoded protein: CASSLQNGPYEQYF. Full variable domain (missing parts from reference TRBV7-3 and TRBJ2-7): GAGVSQTPSNKVTEKGKYVELRCDPISGHTALYWYRQSLGQGPEFLIYFQGTGAADDSGLPNDRFFAVRPEGSVSTLKIQRTERGDSAVYLCASSLQNGPYEQYFGPGTRLTVT.

This clonotype was found a few times. The genes are TRBV27 and TRBJ2-7; D is possibly TRBD1 (7 bases). V lost 3 bases to trimming and J lost 2 bases, with 14 bases between them. The germline V gene has CDR1 MNHEY and CDR2 SMNVEV (reference sequence). The CDR3 sequence is 15 residues long. CDR3 amino acids: CASSFRGDQTYEQYF. CDR3 sequence (DNA): TGTGCCAGCAGTTTCAGGGGGGACCAGACCTACGAGCAGTACTTC.

The chain links TRBV20-1 to TRBJ1-2, with TRBD1 as a possible D gene (5 bases). V gave up 7 bases and J gave up 1 base, with 13 bases separating them. The CDR3 is made up of 13 amino acids. CDR1 is DFQATT, CDR2 SNEGSKA, per germline (reference sequence). CDR3 amino acids: CSGDRNFNYGYTF. CDR3 coding DNA: TGCAGTGGTGACAGAAATTTTAACTATGGCTACACCTTC.

The chain joins TRBV20-1 to TRBJ2-1; a possible D gene is TRBD2 (5 bases). CDR3 length: 13 amino acids. Germline V gene sequence: CDR1 DFQATT, CDR2 SNEGSKA (reference sequence). Trimming took off 1 base at V and 4 bases at J, with 8 bases between the two ends. Here the CDR3 reads CSARGGWYNEQFF. The CDR3 DNA reads as TGCAGTGCTAGAGGCGGGTGGTACAATGAGCAGTTCTTC.

A note on this clonotype: One end of the junction is discordant with germline, which a read error may explain. The J gene is TRBJ1-6, the V gene TRBV19; perhaps TRBD1 as D (5 bases). CDR3 size: 12 residues. Germline V gene lookup returns CDR1 LNHDA and CDR2 SQIVND (reference sequence). Here the CDR3 DNA reads TGTGCCACCTTGGACACAATCGGACCCCCCCACTTT. This gives the protein CATLDTIGPPHF.

The V call is TRBV6-1, the J call TRBJ1-6; 9 bases agree with TRBD1. Germline V gene sequence: CDR1 MNHNS, CDR2 SASEGT. The ends lost 6 bases at V and 9 bases at J; junction bases unmatched: 9. This CDR3 has 15 amino acids. The DNA for the CDR3 is TGTGCCAGCAGCGTGGGACAGGGAGAGGGTTCACCCCTCCACTTT. It yields the protein CASSVGQGEGSPLHF.

A single count supports this clonotype. This chain connects TRBV7-3 to TRBJ2-7, with D perhaps matching TRBD2 (5 bases). The CDR3 length is 15 residues. CDR1 SGHTA and CDR2 FQGTGA come from the germline V gene. V was trimmed by 3 bases and J by 1 base, leaving 13 bases between them. This CDR3 is CASSFSVGGSYEQYF. The CDR3, as DNA: TGTGCCAGCAGCTTCTCGGTCGGCGGGTCCTACGAGCAGTACTTC.

The chain is built from TRBV19 and TRBJ2-3; no clear D. This CDR3 comprises 15 residues. From germline, CDR1 is LNHDA and CDR2 SQIVND (reference sequence). Trimming took 3 bases from V and 6 from J, leaving 16 bases between them. CDR3 sequence (DNA): TGTGCCAGTAGTATCCAGCCCCCCTATGGGGATACGCAGTATTTT. Translating gives CASSIQPPYGDTQYF.

This clonotype was observed a single time. The V gene is TRBV28, the J gene TRBJ2-1; TRBD1 matches 10 bases. The CDR3 contains 16 residues. The V gene end was trimmed by 6 bases and the J gene end by 4 bases; junction bases not matched to a gene: 9. The germline CDR1 and CDR2 sequences are MDHEN and SYDVKM. CDR3 coding DNA: TGTGCCAGCAGCAACCGGACAGGGGGAGGGTACAATGAGCAGTTCTTC. Its protein product is CASSNRTGGGYNEQFF.

This clonotype has only a few counts. V gene TRBV7-2 combines with J gene TRBJ1-2; a weak D match, TRBD1 (5 bases). This CDR3 has 14 residues. Germline-derived CDR1 and CDR2 are SGHTA and FQGNSA. Trimming removed 6 bases at V and 6 bases at J, with 17 bases between. The CDR3 DNA reads as TGTGCCAGCAGATTCGGGGGGTCTTCGGATGGCTACACCTTC. Its protein is CASRFGGSSDGYTF.

The chain couples TRBV5-4 to TRBJ1-2; 8 nucleotides agree with TRBD1. V shed 2 bases, J shed 8 bases, and the junction held 2 bases outside the gene matches. The V gene's germline CDR1 is SGHNT and CDR2 YYREEE (reference sequence). The CDR3 runs to 12 residues. The CDR3 DNA is TGTGCCAGCAGCTTAGACAGGGGAGGCTACACCTTC. It codes for CASSLDRGGYTF.

This clonotype was observed a few times. V and J are TRBV6-2 or TRBV6-3 and TRBJ2-7, with D hard to call. Trimming stripped 3 bases from V and 4 bases from J, with 13 bases between. The length of the CDR3 is 14 residues. In germline, CDR1 is MNHEY, CDR2 SVGEGT. The CDR3 spells CASSYNRAEYEQYF. The CDR3 region has the DNA TGTGCCAGCAGTTATAATAGGGCGGAATACGAGCAGTACTTC.

This clonotype was picked up many times. This chain uses TRBV27 with TRBJ1-5; 7 nucleotides align to TRBD1. The V gene end was trimmed by 6 bases and the J gene end by 0 bases; junction bases not matched to a gene: 5. The CDR3 runs to 15 residues. Germline V gene sequence: CDR1 MNHEY, CDR2 SMNVEV (reference sequence). CDR3 nucleotides: TGTGCCAGCAGAACGACAGGGTATAGCAATCAGCCCCAGCATTTT. The encoded protein is CASRTTGYSNQPQHF.

The chain uses TRBV6-1 and TRBJ2-3, with 8 bases aligning to TRBD2. CDR1 is MNHNS and CDR2 is SASEGT in the germline V gene. The CDR3 covers 16 residues. Trimming at V came to 2 bases and at J to 6 bases, leaving 10 bases not matched to a gene. The CDR3 spells CASSELRSGRRDTQYF. The CDR3 region has the DNA TGTGCCAGCAGTGAATTAAGAAGCGGGAGACGGGATACGCAGTATTTT.

This clonotype appeared a few times. The chain uses TRBV7-2 and TRBJ1-2, with TRBD1 as a possible D gene (5 bases). The length of the CDR3 is 13 residues. Trimming stripped 0 bases from V and 7 bases from J, with 9 bases between. Germline loops: CDR1 SGHTA, CDR2 FQGNSA. The CDR3 is CASSLAQGGGYTF. The CDR3 DNA reads as TGTGCCAGCAGCTTAGCCCAGGGAGGTGGCTACACCTTC.

There are a few counts of this clonotype. J is TRBJ2-7 and V is TRBV6-5; a possible D gene is TRBD1 (6 bases). Germline V gene lookup returns CDR1 MNHEY and CDR2 SVGAGI. V was pared by 0 bases and J by 2 bases, with 20 bases between. CDR3 size: 18 residues. CDR3 sequence reads: CASSYSSLPYKGAYEQYF. DNA for the CDR3: TGTGCCAGCAGTTACTCATCGCTGCCATACAAGGGGGCCTACGAGCAGTACTTC.

The J gene is TRBJ1-2, the V gene TRBV6-1; D not resolved. The CDR3 sequence is 13 residues long. V was trimmed by 5 bases and J by 7 bases, leaving 14 bases between them. Per germline, CDR1 MNHNS and CDR2 SASEGT. The CDR3 DNA reads as TGTGCCAGCAGTAGGTCCTACGGCGGTGGCTACACCTTC. It is translated as CASSRSYGGGYTF.

The chain links TRBV7-2 to TRBJ1-2; D remains ambiguous. The germline V gene encodes CDR1 SGHTA and CDR2 FQGNSA. The CDR3 consists of 13 residues. Trimming removed 2 bases at V and 7 bases at J, with 11 bases between. In DNA, the CDR3 is TGTGCCAGCAGCTTATTGGGTGATGGTGGCTACACCTTC. Translation gives CASSLLGDGGYTF.

The chain is built from TRBV20-1 and TRBJ2-7, with D tentatively TRBD1 (5 bases). Germline V gene sequence: CDR1 DFQATT, CDR2 SNEGSKA (reference sequence). This CDR3 has 14 amino acids. V was pared by 2 bases and J by 4 bases, with 15 bases between. The CDR3 sequence is CSARFIGQRYEQYF. CDR3 nucleotides: TGCAGTGCTAGATTCATAGGACAAAGGTACGAGCAGTACTTC.

The J gene is TRBJ2-4, the V gene TRBV20-1, with D uncertain. V lost 1 base and J 0 bases, leaving 10 bases between the germline ends. The CDR3 is 15 residues long. Germline CDR1 DFQATT, CDR2 SNEGSKA (reference sequence). CDR3 nucleotide sequence: TGCAGTGCTAGAGTTACCGAGCGAGCCAAAAACATTCAGTACTTC. Its protein is CSARVTERAKNIQYF.

This clonotype was observed a few times. This chain uses TRBV10-3 with TRBJ2-1, with TRBD2 identical over 10 bases. The CDR3 sequence is 16 residues long. Trimming took 0 bases from V and 7 from J; bases not matched to a gene: 6. The germline CDR1 and CDR2 sequences are ENHRY and SYGVKD. The CDR3 protein is CAISESIAGGNNEQFF. As DNA, the CDR3 is TGTGCCATCAGTGAGTCGATAGCGGGAGGTAATAATGAGCAGTTCTTC.

The chain has TRBV20-1 and TRBJ1-5, with 10 nucleotides matching TRBD1. Trimming took 0 bases from V and 11 from J; bases not matched to a gene: 13. The CDR3 is 16 residues long. In germline, CDR1 is DFQATT, CDR2 SNEGSKA (reference sequence). Here the CDR3 DNA reads TGCAGTGCTAGAGATCAGACAGGGGGCAAAGGGGGGTCCCAGCATTTT. Amino acids: CSARDQTGGKGGSQHF.

CDR3 residues: CASSLAGASAPQETQYF. In DNA form, the CDR3 reads TGTGCCAGCAGCCTAGCGGGAGCGTCGGCACCCCAAGAGACCCAGTACTTC. The genes are TRBV28 and TRBJ2-5, with 10 nucleotides matching TRBD2. This CDR3 has 17 amino acids. J lost 1 base, V lost 6 bases, and 11 bases had no gene match. From germline, CDR1 is MDHEN and CDR2 SYDVKM.

This sequence joins TRBV10-3 and TRBJ2-7, with a tentative D call TRBD1 (5 bases). The CDR3 spans 13 residues. Trimming took 4 bases from V and 2 from J, leaving 9 bases between them. In germline, CDR1 is ENHRY, CDR2 SYGVKD. This chain's CDR3 is CAISVQGTYEQYF. The CDR3 DNA is TGTGCCATCAGTGTCCAGGGCACCTACGAGCAGTACTTC.

This chain uses TRBV5-1 with TRBJ1-5; D gene uncertain. The V end was cut by 4 bases, the J end by 3 bases, with 11 bases between. The CDR3 covers 14 residues. Germline loops: CDR1 SGHRS, CDR2 YFSETQ. DNA of the CDR3: TGCGCCAGCAGCCCGGACGGCTACAATCAGCCCCAGCATTTT. Protein: CASSPDGYNQPQHF.

The sample holds a few counts of this clonotype. The gene calls are TRBV6-1 and TRBJ2-6; no definite D call. The CDR3 is made up of 14 amino acids. Trimming stripped 8 bases from V and 3 bases from J, with 11 bases between. Germline CDR1 MNHNS, CDR2 SASEGT. CDR3 protein: CASLPFRGANVLTF. The CDR3 coding sequence is TGTGCCAGCCTGCCGTTTCGTGGGGCCAACGTCCTGACTTTC.

The chain has TRBV12-3 or TRBV12-4 and TRBJ2-5; D unresolved. The CDR3 runs 13 residues. The V and J ends lost 2 bases and 5 bases respectively, with 9 bases between them. The CDR3 DNA is TGTGCCAGCAGTTTACCTAATCAGGAGACCCAGTACTTC. Translating gives CASSLPNQETQYF.

The V gene is TRBV2, the J gene TRBJ2-3; 8 nucleotides match TRBD2. CDR1 is SNHLY and CDR2 is FYNNEI in the germline V gene. V gave up 6 bases and J gave up 0 bases; unmatched junction bases: 2. The CDR3 is 14 amino acids. This CDR3 is CASRREASTDTQYF. For the CDR3, the DNA is TGTGCCAGCAGGCGGGAGGCTAGCACAGATACGCAGTATTTT.

The CDR3 is CSARAEAGGRNEQFF. The CDR3 bases are TGCAGTGCTAGAGCCGAAGCGGGAGGTCGGAATGAGCAGTTCTTC. The rearrangement links TRBV20-1 to TRBJ2-1; TRBD2 agrees at 9 bases. This CDR3 is built from 15 residues. Unmatched junction bases numbered 8, after V lost 1 base and J lost 7 bases. From germline, CDR1 is DFQATT and CDR2 SNEGSKA (reference sequence).

The chain employs TRBV19 and TRBJ1-2; TRBD1 agrees at 12 bases. Germline CDR1 reads LNHDA; CDR2 reads SQIVND (reference sequence). The ends lost 3 bases at V and 2 bases at J; junction bases unmatched: 7. CDR3 length: 17 residues. The CDR3 here is CASSIPGQGATNYGYTF. In DNA form, the CDR3 reads TGTGCCAGTAGTATTCCGGGACAGGGGGCGACGAACTATGGCTACACCTTC.